Each of the 17 T cell receptor beta chains below was sequenced from the same sample in a study of CXCR3-negative and CXCR3-positive naive CD8 T cells. Libraries of TRB cDNA were made by 5' RACE and carried UMIs. TCRdb reanalyzed the 5' RACE reads and collapses them to one entry per CDR3 protein, without DNA. The repertoire table contains 70,000 to 95,000 distinct CDR3 sequences. The specimen sequenced was naive CXCR3- CD8+ T cells from blood. Subset: CD45RO-CCR7+CD27+CD95- naive CD8+ T cells lacking CXCR3 (TNR3-). The source is a human donor in good health. Some clones in this sample may be carry-over from other donors' samples.

This chain uses TRBV20-1 with TRBJ2-7; TCRdb's D gene call, TRBD1, goes unchecked for lack of DNA. Germline V lookup: CDR1 DFQATT, CDR2 SNEGSKA (reference sequence). This CDR3 contains 14 residues. CDR3 loop: CSATGTGGGGEQYF.

The chain combines TRBV20-1 with TRBJ2-7; TCRdb indicates TRBD1, and absent DNA this call remains unverified. The CDR3 has 14 amino acids. Germline-derived CDR1 and CDR2 are DFQATT and SNEGSKA (reference sequence). The CDR3 sequence is CSATTQEGVGEQYF.

The rearrangement joins TRBV11-2 to TRBJ2-5; TCRdb's D call of TRBD1 is untestable without DNA. CDR3 size: 22 residues. Germline V gene sequence: CDR1 SGHAT, CDR2 FQNNGV. CDR3 sequence reads: CASSFLLGDIQETQYFQETQYF.

This sequence joins TRBV28 and TRBJ2-1. Germline V lookup: CDR1 MDHEN, CDR2 SYDVKM. CDR3 length equals 14 residues. CDR3 protein: CASSPRRSYNEQFF.

The CDR3 sequence is CASSYDSEETQYF. This chain links TRBV6-5 with TRBJ2-5. The CDR3 has 13 residues. Germline V CDR1 and CDR2: MNHEY, SVGAGI.

The J gene is TRBJ2-7, the V gene TRBV10-2. Per the germline V gene, CDR1 is WSHSY and CDR2 is SAAADI. The CDR3 runs 15 residues. Here the CDR3 reads CASREEAYPTYEQYF.

The V and J genes are TRBV6-2 or TRBV6-3 and TRBJ2-7; TCRdb proposes TRBD2, but this gene call is untestable without DNA. Germline lookup yields CDR1 MNHEY and CDR2 SVGEGT. The CDR3 contains 15 residues. The CDR3 here is CASSLVASGTYEQYF.

The CDR3 loop reads CASSPGDGYTF. The rearrangement uses TRBV7-9 and TRBJ1-2; there is no DNA to check the TCRdb D call of TRBD1. The CDR3 has 11 amino acids. Germline assignment: CDR1 SEHNR and CDR2 FQNEAQ (reference sequence).

This chain uses TRBV28 with TRBJ2-7. The CDR3 sequence is 14 residues long. Germline-derived CDR1 and CDR2 are MDHEN and SYDVKM. CDR3 region: CASSSRRDYYEQYF.

J is TRBJ2-7 and V is TRBV20-1; with no DNA, the TCRdb D assignment of TRBD1 cannot be verified. CDR3 length: 16 residues. Germline values: CDR1 DFQATT, CDR2 SNEGSKA (reference sequence). CDR3 protein: CSAREGVATTLHEQYF.

The rearrangement uses TRBV14 and TRBJ1-2; TCRdb's D call of TRBD1 is untestable without DNA. The CDR3 loop spans 16 amino acids. Germline V gene data show CDR1 as SGHDN and CDR2 as FVKESK. CDR3 in amino acids: CASSLLDRGYIYGYTF.

This chain connects TRBV7-9 to TRBJ2-1. Germline CDR1 is SEHNR and CDR2 is FQNEAQ (reference sequence). The CDR3 consists of 16 residues. This chain's CDR3 is CASSPPLGSSYNEQFF. Drawing the rest from reference TRBV7-9 and TRBJ2-1, the complete variable domain is DTGVSQNPRHKITKRGQNVTFRCDPISEHNRLYWYRQTLGQGPEFLTYFQNEAQLEKSRLLSDRFSAERPKGSFSTLEIQRTEQGDSAMYLCASSPPLGSSYNEQFFGPGTRLTVL.

The chain recombines TRBV13 with TRBJ2-1; TCRdb calls TRBD2, which cannot be checked without DNA. Germline loops: CDR1 PRHDT, CDR2 FYEKMQ (reference sequence). The CDR3 extends over 15 amino acids. The CDR3 protein is CASSLQGPDVNEQFF.

The gene calls are TRBV3-1 and TRBJ2-5; TCRdb selects TRBD2, and the lack of DNA leaves this call unchecked. Germline V gene data show CDR1 as LGHDT and CDR2 as YNNKEL (reference sequence). This CDR3 has 16 amino acids. This chain's CDR3 is CASSQEVTSGGETQYF.

The J gene is TRBJ2-1, the V gene TRBV12-5; the D call of TRBD1 rests on TCRdb alone, since no DNA is present to check it. CDR1 and CDR2 from the germline V gene are LGHNT and FRNRAP. The CDR3 runs 15 residues. The CDR3 here is CASGLFSGTGNEQFF.

The rearrangement links TRBV3-1 to TRBJ2-7; the TCRdb D gene call, TRBD1, has no DNA to confirm it. Germline-derived CDR1 and CDR2 are LGHDT and YNNKEL (reference sequence). The CDR3 is made up of 18 amino acids. The CDR3 loop reads CASSQDVPRDRVSYEQYF.

This chain uses TRBV12-3 or TRBV12-4 with TRBJ2-3; TCRdb lists TRBD1, though no DNA is available to test this call. This CDR3 contains 15 residues. CDR3 sequence reads: CASSGGPGATDTQYF.